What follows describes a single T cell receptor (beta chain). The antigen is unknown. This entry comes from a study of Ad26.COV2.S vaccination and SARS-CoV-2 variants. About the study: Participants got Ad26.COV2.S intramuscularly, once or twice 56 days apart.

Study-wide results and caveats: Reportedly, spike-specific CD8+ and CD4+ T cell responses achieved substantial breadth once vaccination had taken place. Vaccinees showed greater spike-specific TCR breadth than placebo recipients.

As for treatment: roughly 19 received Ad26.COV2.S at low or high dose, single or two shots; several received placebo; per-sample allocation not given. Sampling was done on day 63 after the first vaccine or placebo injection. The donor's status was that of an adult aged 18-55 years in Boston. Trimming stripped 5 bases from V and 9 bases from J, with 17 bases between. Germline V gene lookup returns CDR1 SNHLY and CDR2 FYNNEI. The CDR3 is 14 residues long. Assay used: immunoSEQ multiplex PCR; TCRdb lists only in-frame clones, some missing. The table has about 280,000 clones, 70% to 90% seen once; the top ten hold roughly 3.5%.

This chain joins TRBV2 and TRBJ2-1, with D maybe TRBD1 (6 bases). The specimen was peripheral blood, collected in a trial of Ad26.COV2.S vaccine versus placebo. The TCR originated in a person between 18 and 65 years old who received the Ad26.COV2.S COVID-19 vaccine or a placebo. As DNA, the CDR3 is TGTGCCAGCAGTTTCACAACTACAGGGAGTGAGCAGTTCTTC. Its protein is CASSFTTTGSEQFF.